Presented here are 20 T cell receptor beta chains from one specimen sequenced in a study of Tregs in tolerant kidney transplant recipients. Sequencing was performed with immunoSEQ multiplex PCR; in TCRdb, only in-frame clones are kept and a portion is missing. The sample lists tens of thousands of clones, roughly 89% seen once, with around 0.7% in the top ten. The source material was Tregs from blood. These receptors came from a human donor in good health.

The chain employs TRBV19 and TRBJ2-3; the match to TRBD2 covers 12 bases. Unmatched junction bases numbered 7, after V lost 3 bases and J lost 0 bases. CDR3 length equals 18 residues. Germline lookup yields CDR1 LNHDA and CDR2 SQIVND (reference sequence). The CDR3 bases are TGTGCCAGTAGTATTGGACTAGCGGGGCGTGCTAGCACAGATACGCAGTATTTT. Translating it yields CASSIGLAGRASTDTQYF.

The CDR3 loop is CASSLFRTGVTDTQYF. CDR3 bases: TGCGCCAGCAGCTTGTTTAGGACAGGGGTCACAGATACGCAGTATTTT. The chain links TRBV5-1 to TRBJ2-3; 9 nucleotides line up with TRBD1. The CDR3 loop spans 16 amino acids. V shed 1 base, J shed 2 bases, and the junction held 5 bases outside the gene matches. Looked up from germline, CDR1 is SGHRS and CDR2 is YFSETQ.

This clone was recorded once. This chain joins TRBV11-2 and TRBJ2-5; TRBD2 is a possible D gene (5 bases). The end of the DNA is better explained by TRBJ2-7, so the J call may be wrong. The CDR3 has 15 residues. Germline V lookup: CDR1 SGHAT, CDR2 FQNNGV. CDR3 sequence: CASSLVEGSAYEQYF. The CDR3 DNA reads TGTGCCAGCAGCTTAGTCGAGGGCAGCGCCTACGAGCAGTACTTC.

This chain connects TRBV18 to TRBJ2-3; a possible D gene is TRBD1 (5 bases). Between the trimmed V and J ends, which lost 8 bases and 5 bases, there was a span of 20 bases. The CDR3 extends over 15 amino acids. From germline, CDR1 is KGHSH and CDR2 LQKENI. CDR3 sequence (DNA): TGTGCCAGCCTCCCACAGGCAGGGAACGTAGATACGCAGTATTTT. Translating it yields CASLPQAGNVDTQYF.

J is TRBJ1-3 and V is TRBV10-2; TRBD1 aligns across 8 bases. Per germline, CDR1 WSHSY and CDR2 SAAADI. The CDR3 spans 15 residues. The ends lost 8 bases at V and 1 base at J; junction bases unmatched: 7. CDR3: CASGDRGVSGNTIYF. DNA for the CDR3: TGCGCCAGCGGAGACAGGGGCGTATCTGGAAACACCATATATTTT.

The rearrangement uses TRBV2 and TRBJ2-3; D call uncertain. The CDR3 length is 15 residues. Germline-derived CDR1 and CDR2 are SNHLY and FYNNEI. The V and J ends lost 5 bases and 2 bases respectively, with 14 bases between them. The CDR3 nucleotides read TGTGCCAGCAGTTGGGTCTTTATAGACACAGATACGCAGTATTTT. Protein product: CASSWVFIDTDTQYF.

This chain links TRBV29-1 with TRBJ2-3, with 10 nucleotides matching TRBD2. The CDR3 covers 16 residues. The V and J ends lost 6 bases and 1 base, in that order; junction bases with no gene match: 10. Per the germline V gene, CDR1 is SQVTM and CDR2 is ANQGSEA. This CDR3 reads CSVDISGTSGTDTQYF. CDR3 nucleotide sequence: TGCAGCGTCGACATATCCGGGACTAGCGGCACAGATACGCAGTATTTT.

This clone was seen once. The CDR3 reads CASRVTQGSGELFF. The DNA for the CDR3 is TGTGCCAGCAGAGTTACACAGGGCTCCGGGGAGCTGTTTTTT. V and J are TRBV9 and TRBJ2-2; maybe TRBD1 (6 bases). The germline CDR1 and CDR2 sequences are SGDLS and YYNGEE. Trimming pared 5 bases from V and 6 bases from J, leaving 14 bases between. The CDR3 loop spans 14 amino acids.

DNA for the CDR3: TGTGCCAGCAGCCCCGGGCGGTTCAGGGGGCCGCCTTCCAATGAGCAGTTCTTC. Residues: CASSPGRFRGPPSNEQFF. The J gene is TRBJ2-1, the V gene TRBV11-2; the match to TRBD1 covers 8 bases. Germline assignment: CDR1 SGHAT and CDR2 FQNNGV. CDR3 length: 18 amino acids. After removal of 5 bases from V and 6 bases from J, the junction contained 18 bases not matched to a gene.

The rearrangement joins TRBV7-2 to TRBJ2-7, with a weak D call TRBD2 (5 bases). The CDR3 is 13 residues long. The germline gives CDR1 SGHTA, CDR2 FQGNSA. The ends were cut back, 5 bases at V and 3 bases at J, with 11 bases in the middle. CDR3 sequence reads: CASSLGGYYEQYF. The CDR3 DNA sequence: TGTGCCAGCAGCCTAGGAGGCTACTACGAGCAGTACTTC.

The chain has TRBV4-1 and TRBJ2-2; 11 bases are a match to TRBD2. CDR1 and CDR2 from the germline V gene are MGHRA and YSYEKL. This CDR3 has 20 amino acids. J lost 4 bases, V lost 3 bases, and 16 bases had no gene match. CDR3 in amino acids: CASSHDPRLAGGPGTGELFF. The CDR3 bases are TGCGCCAGCAGCCATGATCCCCGCTTAGCGGGAGGGCCCGGCACCGGGGAGCTGTTTTTT.

The chain is built from TRBV27 and TRBJ2-1, with TRBD1 matching over 7 bases. Germline loops: CDR1 MNHEY, CDR2 SMNVEV (reference sequence). V was pared by 5 bases and J by 7 bases, with 14 bases of the junction left unmatched. The CDR3 has 16 amino acids. The CDR3, as DNA: TGTGCCAGCAGTCCCTGGACAGGTTCTTTTCTAAATGAGCAGTTCTTC. Amino acid sequence: CASSPWTGSFLNEQFF.

This sequence joins TRBV2 and TRBJ2-1, with D possibly being TRBD1 (5 bases). The CDR3 is made up of 14 amino acids. Germline assignment: CDR1 SNHLY and CDR2 FYNNEI. This CDR3 reads CAGCVTASYNEQFF. In nucleotides, the CDR3 is TGTGCGGGGTGCGTGACAGCATCCTACAATGAGCAGTTCTTC.

This chain's CDR3 is CASSLEATYNEQFF. CDR3 bases: TGCGCCAGCAGCTTGGAGGCTACCTACAATGAGCAGTTCTTC. The V gene is TRBV5-1, the J gene TRBJ2-1; D gene unclear. V was trimmed by 0 bases and J by 2 bases, leaving 6 bases between them. CDR3 length: 14 residues. Germline CDR1 and CDR2: SGHRS and YFSETQ.

The genes are TRBV23-1 and TRBJ1-1; D perhaps matches TRBD1 (5 bases). TRBV23-1 is recorded as an ORF, its role being uncertain. The V end lost 2 bases, the J end lost 2 bases, and 9 bases lay between the germline ends. The CDR3 consists of 14 residues. CDR3 bases: TGCGCCAGCAGTCAAGGGACGTATAACACTGAAGCTTTCTTT. This codes for CASSQGTYNTEAFF.

CDR3 DNA sequence: TGTGCCAGCAGTTACTTCGGCGGGGGGCCTACCGGGGAGCTGTTTTTT. This sequence encodes CASSYFGGGPTGELFF. V and J are TRBV6-5 and TRBJ2-2, with 8 bases fitting TRBD2. The ends lost 1 base at V and 5 bases at J; junction bases unmatched: 6. Germline V lookup: CDR1 MNHEY, CDR2 SVGAGI. This CDR3 has 16 residues.

V usage is TRBV2 and J usage is TRBJ2-5, with a weak D call TRBD2 (5 bases). The CDR3 extends over 13 amino acids. Looked up from germline, CDR1 is SNHLY and CDR2 is FYNNEI. The ends were cut back, 5 bases at V and 2 bases at J, with 9 bases in the middle. The CDR3 coding sequence is TGTGCCAGCAGTCGGACGGGGCAAGAGACCCAGTACTTC. Its translation is CASSRTGQETQYF.

V is TRBV7-3 and J is TRBJ2-3, with TRBD2 matching 12 bases. This CDR3 has 16 residues. Germline values: CDR1 SGHTA, CDR2 FQGTGA. J gave up 5 bases and V 3 bases, and 6 bases lay outside the gene matches. The CDR3 here is CASSFRTSGAGDTQYF. DNA of the CDR3: TGTGCCAGCAGCTTCCGGACTAGCGGGGCCGGAGATACGCAGTATTTT.

The chain links TRBV6-1 to TRBJ2-5; D gene unclear. CDR1 MNHNS and CDR2 SASEGT come from the germline V gene. V lost 1 base, J lost 6 bases, and 12 bases lay in between. The CDR3 length is 14 residues. The CDR3 DNA reads as TGTGCCAGCAGTGAAGTAGGGCACCTAAAGACCCAGTACTTC. Translated: CASSEVGHLKTQYF.

This clone was observed once. This chain uses TRBV29-1 with TRBJ2-3; the D is unclear. V was trimmed by 4 bases and J by 4 bases, leaving 12 bases between them. Germline CDR1 and CDR2: SQVTM and ANQGSEA. The CDR3 has 13 amino acids. CDR3: CSVGRQAADTQYF. The CDR3 region has the DNA TGCAGCGTTGGTCGACAAGCCGCAGATACGCAGTATTTT.